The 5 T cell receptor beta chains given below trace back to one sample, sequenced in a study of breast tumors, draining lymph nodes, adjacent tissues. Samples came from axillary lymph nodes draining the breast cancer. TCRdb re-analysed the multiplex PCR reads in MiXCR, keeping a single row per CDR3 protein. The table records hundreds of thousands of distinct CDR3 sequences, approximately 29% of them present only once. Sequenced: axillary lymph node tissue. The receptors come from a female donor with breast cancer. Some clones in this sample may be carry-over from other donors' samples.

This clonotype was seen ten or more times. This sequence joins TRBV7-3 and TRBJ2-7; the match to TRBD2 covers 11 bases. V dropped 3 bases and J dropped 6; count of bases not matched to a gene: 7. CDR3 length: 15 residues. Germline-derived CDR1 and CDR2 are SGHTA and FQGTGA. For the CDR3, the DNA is TGTGCCAGCAGCTTCGGCGCTAGCGGGAGGACCGAGCAGTACTTC. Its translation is CASSFGASGRTEQYF.

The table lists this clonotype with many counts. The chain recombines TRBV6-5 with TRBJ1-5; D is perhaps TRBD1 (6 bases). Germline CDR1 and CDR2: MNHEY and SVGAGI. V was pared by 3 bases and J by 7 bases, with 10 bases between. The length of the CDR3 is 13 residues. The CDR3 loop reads CASSYGRGQPQHF. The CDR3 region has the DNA TGTGCCAGCAGTTATGGCAGGGGCCAGCCCCAGCATTTT.

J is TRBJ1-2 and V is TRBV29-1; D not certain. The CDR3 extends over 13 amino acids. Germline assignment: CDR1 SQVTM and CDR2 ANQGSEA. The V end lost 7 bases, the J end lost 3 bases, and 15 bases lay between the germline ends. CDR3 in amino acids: CSAGRRADYGYTF. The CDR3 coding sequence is TGCAGCGCTGGACGAAGGGCTGACTATGGCTACACCTTC.

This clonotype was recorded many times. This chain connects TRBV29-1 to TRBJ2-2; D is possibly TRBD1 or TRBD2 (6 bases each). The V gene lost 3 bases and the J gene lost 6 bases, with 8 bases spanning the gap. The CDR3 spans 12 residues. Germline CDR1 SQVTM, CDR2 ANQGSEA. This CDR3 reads CSVDRGPGELFF. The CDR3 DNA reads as TGCAGCGTTGACCGGGGGCCCGGGGAGCTGTTTTTT.

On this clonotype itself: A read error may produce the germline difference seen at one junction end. The CDR3 is CSARGPIAGGVNEQSF. The CDR3, as DNA: TGCAGTGCTAGAGGTCCCATAGCGGGAGGTGTTAATGAGCAGTCCTTC. The gene calls are TRBV20-1 and TRBJ2-1; TRBD2 matches at 10 bases. The CDR3 has 16 amino acids. Germline V gene lookup returns CDR1 DFQATT and CDR2 SNEGSKA (reference sequence).